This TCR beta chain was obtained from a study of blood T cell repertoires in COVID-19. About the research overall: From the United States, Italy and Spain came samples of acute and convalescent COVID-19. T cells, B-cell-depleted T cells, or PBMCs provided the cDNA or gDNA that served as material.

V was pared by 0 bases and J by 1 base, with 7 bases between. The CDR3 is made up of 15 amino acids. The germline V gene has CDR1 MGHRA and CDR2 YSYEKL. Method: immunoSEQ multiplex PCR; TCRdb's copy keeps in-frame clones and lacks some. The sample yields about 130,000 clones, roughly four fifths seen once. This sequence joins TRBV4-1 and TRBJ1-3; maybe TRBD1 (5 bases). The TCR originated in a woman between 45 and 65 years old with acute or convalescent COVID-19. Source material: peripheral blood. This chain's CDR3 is CASSQDGGSGNTIYF. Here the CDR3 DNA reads TGCGCCAGCAGCCAAGATGGGGGGTCTGGAAACACCATATATTTT.